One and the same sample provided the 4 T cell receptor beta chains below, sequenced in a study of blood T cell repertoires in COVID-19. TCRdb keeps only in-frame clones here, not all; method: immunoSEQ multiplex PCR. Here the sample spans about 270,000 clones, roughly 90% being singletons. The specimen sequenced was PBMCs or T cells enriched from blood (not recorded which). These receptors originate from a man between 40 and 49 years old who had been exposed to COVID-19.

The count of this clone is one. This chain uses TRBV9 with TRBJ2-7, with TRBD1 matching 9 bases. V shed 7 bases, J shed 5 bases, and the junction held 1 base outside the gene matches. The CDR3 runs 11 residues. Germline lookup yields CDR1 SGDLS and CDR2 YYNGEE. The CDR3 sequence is CASGQGNEQYF. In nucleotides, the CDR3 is TGTGCCAGCGGACAGGGGAACGAGCAGTACTTC.

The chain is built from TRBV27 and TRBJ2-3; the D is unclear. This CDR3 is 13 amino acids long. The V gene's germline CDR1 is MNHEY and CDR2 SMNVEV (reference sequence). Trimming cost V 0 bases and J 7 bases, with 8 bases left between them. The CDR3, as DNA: TGTGCCAGCAGTTTATCCCTACAGAATACGCAGTATTTT. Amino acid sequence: CASSLSLQNTQYF.

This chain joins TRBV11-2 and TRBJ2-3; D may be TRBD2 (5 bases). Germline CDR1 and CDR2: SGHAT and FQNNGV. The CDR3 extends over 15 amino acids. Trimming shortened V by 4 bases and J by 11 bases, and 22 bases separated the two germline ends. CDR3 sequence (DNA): TGTGCCAGCAGCTCGGGGTCGGCCACGCGTATTGAGCAGTATTTT. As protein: CASSSGSATRIEQYF.

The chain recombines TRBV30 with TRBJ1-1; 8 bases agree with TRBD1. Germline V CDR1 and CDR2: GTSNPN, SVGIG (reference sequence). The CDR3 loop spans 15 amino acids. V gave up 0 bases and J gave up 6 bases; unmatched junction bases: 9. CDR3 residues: CAWSVGQGGGSEAFF. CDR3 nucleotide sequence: TGTGCCTGGAGTGTCGGACAGGGAGGTGGGTCTGAAGCTTTCTTT.